What follows are 2 T cell receptor beta chains derived from one specimen sequenced in a study of blood T cell repertoires in COVID-19. Assay used: immunoSEQ multiplex PCR; TCRdb lists only in-frame clones, some missing. The data hold 200,000 or so clones, with approximately 83% observed a single time. The sequenced sample was peripheral blood. The source is a human donor with active or convalescent COVID-19. The donor label of this sample is uncertain.

The chain couples TRBV6-5 to TRBJ2-3; D unresolved. The CDR3 covers 15 residues. V was pared by 0 bases and J by 3 bases, with 10 bases between. Per germline, CDR1 MNHEY and CDR2 SVGAGI. The CDR3 spells CASSYSPSRTDTQYF. The CDR3 coding sequence is TGTGCCAGCAGTTACTCCCCTTCGAGGACAGATACGCAGTATTTT.

The chain recombines TRBV9 with TRBJ2-1, with D possibly TRBD2 on 5 matching bases. Germline CDR1 reads SGDLS; CDR2 reads YYNGEE. The germline V and J ends were trimmed by 4 bases and 0 bases, with 14 bases remaining between them. CDR3 size: 16 residues. The chain's CDR3 is CASSRGRQSSYNEQFF. In DNA, the CDR3 is TGTGCCAGCAGCAGAGGGCGCCAAAGCTCCTACAATGAGCAGTTCTTC.